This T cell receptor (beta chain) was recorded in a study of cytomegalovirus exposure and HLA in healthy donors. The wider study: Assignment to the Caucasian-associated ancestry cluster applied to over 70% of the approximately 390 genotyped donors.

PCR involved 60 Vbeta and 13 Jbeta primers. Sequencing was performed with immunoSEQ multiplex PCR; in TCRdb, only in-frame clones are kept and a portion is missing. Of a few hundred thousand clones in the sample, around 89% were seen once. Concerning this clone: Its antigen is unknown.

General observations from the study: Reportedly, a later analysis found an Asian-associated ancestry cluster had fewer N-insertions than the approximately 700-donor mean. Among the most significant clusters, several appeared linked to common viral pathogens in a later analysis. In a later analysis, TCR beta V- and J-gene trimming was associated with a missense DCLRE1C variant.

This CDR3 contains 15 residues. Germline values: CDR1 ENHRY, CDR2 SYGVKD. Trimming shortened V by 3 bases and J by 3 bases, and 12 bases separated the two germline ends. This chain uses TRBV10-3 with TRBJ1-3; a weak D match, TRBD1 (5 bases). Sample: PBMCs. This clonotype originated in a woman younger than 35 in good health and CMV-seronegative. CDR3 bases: TGTGCCATCAGTGACCCGCCGGGGGATGGAAACACCATATATTTT. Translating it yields CAISDPPGDGNTIYF.